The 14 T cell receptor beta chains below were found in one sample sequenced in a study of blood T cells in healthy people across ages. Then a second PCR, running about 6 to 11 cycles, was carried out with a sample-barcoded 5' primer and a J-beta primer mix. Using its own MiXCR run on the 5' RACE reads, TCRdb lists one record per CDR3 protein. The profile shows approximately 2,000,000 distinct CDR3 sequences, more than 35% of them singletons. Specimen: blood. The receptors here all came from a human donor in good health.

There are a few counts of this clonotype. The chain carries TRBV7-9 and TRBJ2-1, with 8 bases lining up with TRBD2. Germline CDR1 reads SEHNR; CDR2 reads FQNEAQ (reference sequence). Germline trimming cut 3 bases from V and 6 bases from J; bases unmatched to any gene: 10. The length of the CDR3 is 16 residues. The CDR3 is CASSFGQRGSSNEQFF. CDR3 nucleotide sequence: TGTGCCAGCAGCTTTGGCCAGCGGGGGTCGTCCAATGAGCAGTTCTTC.

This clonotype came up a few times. The CDR3 here is CSASDRRVGTDTQYF. CDR3 DNA sequence: TGCAGTGCTAGTGACCGTCGGGTCGGCACAGATACGCAGTATTTT. The chain employs TRBV20-1 and TRBJ2-3; D call uncertain. The CDR3 is made up of 15 amino acids. Trimming stripped 3 bases from V and 1 base from J, with 14 bases between. Germline CDR1 reads DFQATT; CDR2 reads SNEGSKA (reference sequence).

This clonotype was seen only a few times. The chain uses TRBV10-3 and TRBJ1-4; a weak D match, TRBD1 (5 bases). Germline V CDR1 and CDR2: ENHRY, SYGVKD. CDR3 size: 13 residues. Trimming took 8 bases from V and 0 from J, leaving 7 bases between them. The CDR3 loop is CAIRQSTNEKLFF. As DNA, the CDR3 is TGTGCCATCCGACAGTCAACTAATGAAAAACTGTTTTTT.

The CDR3 sequence: CASSNTGNQETQYF. CDR3 in DNA: TGTGCCAGTAGTAACACAGGGAATCAAGAGACCCAGTACTTC. This chain uses TRBV19 with TRBJ2-4; D perhaps matches TRBD1 (6 bases). The assigned J gene may be wrong: the sequence end matches TRBJ2-5 better. The CDR3 totals 14 residues. From germline, CDR1 is LNHDA and CDR2 SQIVND (reference sequence).

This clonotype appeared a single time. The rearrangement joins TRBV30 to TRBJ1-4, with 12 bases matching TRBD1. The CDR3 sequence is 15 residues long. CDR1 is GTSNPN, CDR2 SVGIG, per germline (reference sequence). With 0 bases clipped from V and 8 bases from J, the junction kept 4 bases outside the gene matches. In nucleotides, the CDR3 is TGTGCCTGGAGTGTAGGGACAGGGGGCCGGGAAAAACTGTTTTTT. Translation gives CAWSVGTGGREKLFF. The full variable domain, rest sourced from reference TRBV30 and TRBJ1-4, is SQTIHQWPATLVQPVGSPLSLECTVEGTSNPNLYWYRQAAGRGLQLLFYSVGIGQISSEVPQNLSASRPQDRQFILSSKKLLLSDSGFYLCAWSVGTGGREKLFFGSGTQLSVL.

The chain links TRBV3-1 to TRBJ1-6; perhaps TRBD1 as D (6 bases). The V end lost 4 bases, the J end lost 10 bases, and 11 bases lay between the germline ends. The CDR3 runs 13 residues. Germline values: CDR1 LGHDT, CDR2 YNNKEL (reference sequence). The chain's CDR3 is CASSPRGNSPLHF. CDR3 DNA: TGTGCCAGCAGCCCGAGGGGGAACTCACCCCTCCACTTT.

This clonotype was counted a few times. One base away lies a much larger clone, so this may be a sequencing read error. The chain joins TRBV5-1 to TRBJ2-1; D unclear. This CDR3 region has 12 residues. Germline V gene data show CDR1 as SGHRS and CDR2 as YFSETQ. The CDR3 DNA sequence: TGCGCCAGCAGTCCTAGGGTGAATGCGCAGTTCTTC. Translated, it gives CASSPRVNAQFF.

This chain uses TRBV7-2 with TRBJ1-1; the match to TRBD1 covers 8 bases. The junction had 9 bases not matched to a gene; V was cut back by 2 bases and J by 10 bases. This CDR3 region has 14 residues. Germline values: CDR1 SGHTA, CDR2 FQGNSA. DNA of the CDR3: TGTGCCAGCAGCTTAATCCAGGGGGCGATTGGAGCTTTCTTT. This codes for CASSLIQGAIGAFF.

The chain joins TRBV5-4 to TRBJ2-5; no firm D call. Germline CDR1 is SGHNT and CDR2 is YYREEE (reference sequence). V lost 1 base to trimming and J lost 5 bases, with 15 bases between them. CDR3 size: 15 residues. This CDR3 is CASSLYEVRFETQYF. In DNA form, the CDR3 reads TGTGCCAGCAGCTTGTACGAGGTCCGGTTCGAGACCCAGTACTTC.

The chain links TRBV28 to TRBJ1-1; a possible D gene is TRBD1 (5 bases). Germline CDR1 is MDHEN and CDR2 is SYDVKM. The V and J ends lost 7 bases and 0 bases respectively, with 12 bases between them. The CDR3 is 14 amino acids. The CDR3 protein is CASIPGDLNTEAFF. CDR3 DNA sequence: TGTGCCAGCATCCCCGGGGACTTGAACACTGAAGCTTTCTTT.

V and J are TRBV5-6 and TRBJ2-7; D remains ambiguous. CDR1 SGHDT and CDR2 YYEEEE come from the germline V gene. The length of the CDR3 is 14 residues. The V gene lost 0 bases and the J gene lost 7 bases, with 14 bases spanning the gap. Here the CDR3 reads CASSLAVFPLEQYF. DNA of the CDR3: TGTGCCAGCAGCTTGGCCGTTTTTCCGCTGGAGCAGTACTTC.

The CDR3 DNA is TGTGCCAGCAGTTACAGGACTAGCGAATTCTCCTACGAGCAGTACTTC. As protein: CASSYRTSEFSYEQYF. The chain combines TRBV6-5 with TRBJ2-7; 9 bases match TRBD2. This CDR3 is built from 16 residues. The V and J ends lost 2 bases and 0 bases, in that order; junction bases with no gene match: 5. CDR1 MNHEY and CDR2 SVGAGI come from the germline V gene.

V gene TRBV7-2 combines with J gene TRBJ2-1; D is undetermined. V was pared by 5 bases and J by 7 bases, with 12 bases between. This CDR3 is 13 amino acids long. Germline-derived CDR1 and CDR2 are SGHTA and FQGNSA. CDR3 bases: TGTGCCAGCAGCGATCACCTGGGGAATGAGCAGTTCTTC. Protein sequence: CASSDHLGNEQFF.

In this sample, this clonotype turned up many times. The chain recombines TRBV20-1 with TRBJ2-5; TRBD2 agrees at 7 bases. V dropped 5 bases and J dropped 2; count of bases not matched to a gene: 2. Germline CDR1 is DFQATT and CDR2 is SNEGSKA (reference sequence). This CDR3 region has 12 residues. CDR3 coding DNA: TGCAGTGCTTCAGCGGGGCAAGAGACCCAGTACTTC. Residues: CSASAGQETQYF.